A selection of T cell receptor beta chains follows, all from one sample in a study of cytomegalovirus exposure and HLA in healthy donors. TCRdb's table, derived via immunoSEQ multiplex PCR, lists solely in-frame clones and lacks some. The sample contains 150,000 to 180,000 clones, less than 90% of which appear only once. Material for sequencing was PBMCs. These receptors all stem from a man younger than 35 in good health and CMV-seropositive. The CDR3 runs from the conserved cysteine through the conserved F or W. Each record gives: V gene, clone size, J gene, D gene, CDR3 protein, CDR3 DNA. D genes are given only for firm matches. The size field is filled for only some rows; it gives once, few, many or a size class.

TRBV5-1	.	TRBJ2-3	TRBD2	CASSKGLAGGLGDTQYF	TGCGCCAGCAGCAAAGGACTAGCGGGAGGGCTGGGAGATACGCAGTATTTT
TRBV15	.	TRBJ2-3	TRBD2	CATRAGGTDTQYF	TGTGCCACACGGGCGGGGGGCACAGATACGCAGTATTTT
TRBV27	.	TRBJ1-2	TRBD1	CASTSGTGGRGYGYTF	TGTGCCAGCACGTCCGGGACAGGGGGCCGCGGCTATGGCTACACCTTC
TRBV7-9	few	TRBJ2-2	TRBD1	CASRGQVTGTGELFF	TGTGCCAGCAGGGGACAGGTCACCGGCACCGGGGAGCTGTTTTTT
TRBV7-2	.	TRBJ2-3	TRBD2	CASSPGLAGGPLTDTQYF	TGTGCCAGCAGCCCCGGACTAGCGGGGGGGCCCTTAACTGATACGCAGTATTTT
TRBV5-4	.	TRBJ2-3	.	CASTSRTSGVGDTQYF	TGTGCCAGCACCTCAAGGACGTCGGGGGTTGGAGATACGCAGTATTTT
TRBV25-1	few	TRBJ2-7	.	CASSDNRQPAYEQYF	TGTGCCAGCAGTGATAACAGGCAGCCAGCTTACGAGCAGTACTTC
TRBV5-1	few	TRBJ2-7	TRBD2	CASSRSGGASYEQYF	TGCGCCAGCAGCCGCAGCGGGGGGGCTTCGTACGAGCAGTACTTC
TRBV7-2	.	TRBJ2-5	TRBD2	CASGLASMQETQYF	TGTGCCAGCGGACTAGCCTCCATGCAAGAGACCCAGTACTTC
TRBV5-6	.	TRBJ1-2	.	CASSLSGDGYTF	TGTGCCAGCAGCTTATCGGGGGATGGCTACACCTTC
TRBV7-2	.	TRBJ2-5	.	CASSFGETQYF	TGTGCCAGCAGCTTCGGGGAGACCCAGTACTTC
TRBV7-7	.	TRBJ2-5	TRBD2	CASSLEGLAQETQYF	TGTGCCAGCAGCTTAGAAGGACTAGCTCAAGAGACCCAGTACTTC
TRBV6-5	once	TRBJ2-7	TRBD2	CASSSRTSGEDEQYF	TGTGCCAGCAGTTCCCGGACTAGCGGGGAGGACGAGCAGTACTTC